The source of this TCR beta chain is a study of molecular identifiers for immune sequencing clone quantification. Study context: Within a replicate experiment, RNA obtained from either around 20,000 or 99,000 naive CD8 cells was divided into five aliquots, and four of those aliquots were then sequenced.

The CD8+CD4-CCR7+CD45RA+ phenotype defined the sorted naive CD8 T cells. Previously reported methods and listed TCR primers produced the bulk TCR libraries. A single record per CDR3 protein comes from TCRdb applying MiXCR to the PCR reads. The sample yields about 630,000 distinct CDR3 sequences, less than 30% seen once. The CDR3 is made up of 15 amino acids. Per germline, CDR1 LGHDT and CDR2 YNNKEL (reference sequence). The V segment lost 4 bases and the J segment 2 bases; nucleotides outside the gene matches: 7. This clonotype has just a few counts. This clonotype was sampled from a human donor in good health. Some libraries in this study had Jurkat cell RNA spiked in. This chain joins TRBV3-1 and TRBJ2-7; 8 bases align to TRBD1. Sequencing was performed on naive CD8+ T cells from blood, with Jurkat cell RNA spiked in. The sample's subset: FACS-sorted CD8+CD4-CCR7+CD45RA+ naive T cells. The CDR3 loop is CASSPEPGQAYEQYF. CDR3 nucleotide sequence: TGTGCCAGCAGCCCAGAGCCGGGACAGGCCTACGAGCAGTACTTC.